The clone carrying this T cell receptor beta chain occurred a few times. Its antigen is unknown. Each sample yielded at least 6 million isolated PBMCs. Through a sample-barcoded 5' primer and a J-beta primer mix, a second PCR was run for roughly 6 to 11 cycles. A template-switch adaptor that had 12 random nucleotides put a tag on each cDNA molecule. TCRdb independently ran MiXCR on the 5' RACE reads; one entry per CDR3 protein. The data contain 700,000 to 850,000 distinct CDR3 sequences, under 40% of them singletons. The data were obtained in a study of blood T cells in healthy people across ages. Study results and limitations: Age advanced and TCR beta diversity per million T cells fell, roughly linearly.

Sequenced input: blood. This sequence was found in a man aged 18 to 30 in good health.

The CDR3 spells CASSSQRVRSYNEQFF. DNA for the CDR3: TGTGCCAGCAGCTCCCAAAGGGTTCGGTCCTACAATGAGCAGTTCTTC. The chain combines TRBV5-5 with TRBJ2-1; D call uncertain. CDR1 is SGHKS and CDR2 is YYEKEE in the germline V gene (reference sequence). The CDR3 is made up of 16 amino acids. V lost 3 bases and J lost 1, with 14 bases in between.